This T cell receptor (beta chain) was obtained from a study of T cells after yellow fever vaccination. For the study at large: SMART-Seq v4 Ultra Low Input prepared libraries from low-cell fractions.

Per germline, CDR1 SGHRS and CDR2 YFSETQ. This CDR3 has 12 amino acids. Trimming stripped 3 bases from V and 10 bases from J, with 13 bases between. TCRdb fed the 5' RACE reads into MiXCR, producing one record per CDR3 protein. The table lists a few hundred thousand distinct CDR3 sequences, roughly 8.7% of them singletons, with 3% to 4% in the top ten. This clonotype has just one count. This chain links TRBV5-1 with TRBJ1-1; D not resolved. The input for sequencing was CD4+ T cells sorted from PBMCs, taken 5 days after the yellow fever booster vaccination. This clonotype was obtained from a man in his late teens or twenties who received the YFV17D yellow fever vaccine. The CDR3 is CASSSQGEGAFF. Here the CDR3 DNA reads TGCGCCAGCAGCTCACAAGGAGAGGGAGCTTTCTTT.